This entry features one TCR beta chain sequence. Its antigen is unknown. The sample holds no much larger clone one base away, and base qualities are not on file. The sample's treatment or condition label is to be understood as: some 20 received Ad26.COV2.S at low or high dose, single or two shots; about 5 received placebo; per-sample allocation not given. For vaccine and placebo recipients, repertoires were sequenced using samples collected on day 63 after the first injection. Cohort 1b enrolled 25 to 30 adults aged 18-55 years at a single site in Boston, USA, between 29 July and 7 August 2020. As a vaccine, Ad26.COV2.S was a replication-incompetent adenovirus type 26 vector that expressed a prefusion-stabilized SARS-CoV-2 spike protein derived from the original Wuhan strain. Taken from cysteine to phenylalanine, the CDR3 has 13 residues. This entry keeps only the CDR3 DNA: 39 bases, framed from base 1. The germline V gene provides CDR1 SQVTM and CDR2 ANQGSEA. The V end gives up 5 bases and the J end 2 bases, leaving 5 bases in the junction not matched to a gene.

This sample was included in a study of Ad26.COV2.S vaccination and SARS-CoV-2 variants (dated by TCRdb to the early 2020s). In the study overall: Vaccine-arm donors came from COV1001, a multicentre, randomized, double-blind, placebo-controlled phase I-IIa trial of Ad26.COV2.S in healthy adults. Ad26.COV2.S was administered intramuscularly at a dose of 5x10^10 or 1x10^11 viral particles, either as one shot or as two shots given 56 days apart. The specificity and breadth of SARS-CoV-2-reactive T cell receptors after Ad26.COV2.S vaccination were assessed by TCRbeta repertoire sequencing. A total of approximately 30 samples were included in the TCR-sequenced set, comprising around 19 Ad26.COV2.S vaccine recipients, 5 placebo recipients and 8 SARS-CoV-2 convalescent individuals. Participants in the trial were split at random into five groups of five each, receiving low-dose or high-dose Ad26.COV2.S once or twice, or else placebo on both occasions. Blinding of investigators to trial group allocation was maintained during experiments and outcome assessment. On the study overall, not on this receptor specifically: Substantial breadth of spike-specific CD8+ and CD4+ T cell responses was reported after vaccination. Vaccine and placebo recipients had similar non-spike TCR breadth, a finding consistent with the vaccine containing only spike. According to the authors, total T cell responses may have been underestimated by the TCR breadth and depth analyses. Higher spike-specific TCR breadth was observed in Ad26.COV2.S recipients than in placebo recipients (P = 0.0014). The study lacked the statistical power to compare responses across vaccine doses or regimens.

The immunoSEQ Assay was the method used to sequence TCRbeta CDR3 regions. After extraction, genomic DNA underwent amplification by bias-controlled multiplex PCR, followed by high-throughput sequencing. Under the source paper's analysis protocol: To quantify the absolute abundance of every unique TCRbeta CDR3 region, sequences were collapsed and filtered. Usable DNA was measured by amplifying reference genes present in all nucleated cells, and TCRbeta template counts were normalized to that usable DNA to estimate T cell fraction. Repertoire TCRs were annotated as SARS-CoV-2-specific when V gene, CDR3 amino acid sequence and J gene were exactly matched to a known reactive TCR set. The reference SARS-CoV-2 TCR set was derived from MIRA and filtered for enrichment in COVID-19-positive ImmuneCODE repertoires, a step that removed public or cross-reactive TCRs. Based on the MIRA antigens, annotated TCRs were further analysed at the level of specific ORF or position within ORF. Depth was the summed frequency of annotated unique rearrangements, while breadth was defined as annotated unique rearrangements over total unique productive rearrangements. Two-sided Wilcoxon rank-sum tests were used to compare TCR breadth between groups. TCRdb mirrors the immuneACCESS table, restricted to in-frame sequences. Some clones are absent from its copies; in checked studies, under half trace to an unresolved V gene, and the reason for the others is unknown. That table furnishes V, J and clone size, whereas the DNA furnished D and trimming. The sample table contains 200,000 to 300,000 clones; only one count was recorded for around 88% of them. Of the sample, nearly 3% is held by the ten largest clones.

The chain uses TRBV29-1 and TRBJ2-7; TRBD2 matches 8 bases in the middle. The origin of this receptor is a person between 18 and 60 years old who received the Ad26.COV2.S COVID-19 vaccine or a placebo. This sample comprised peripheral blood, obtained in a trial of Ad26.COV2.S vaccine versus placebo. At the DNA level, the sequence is TGCAGCGTTCTACTAGCGGAGGCCTACGAGCAGTACTTC. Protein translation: CSVLLAEAYEQYF.